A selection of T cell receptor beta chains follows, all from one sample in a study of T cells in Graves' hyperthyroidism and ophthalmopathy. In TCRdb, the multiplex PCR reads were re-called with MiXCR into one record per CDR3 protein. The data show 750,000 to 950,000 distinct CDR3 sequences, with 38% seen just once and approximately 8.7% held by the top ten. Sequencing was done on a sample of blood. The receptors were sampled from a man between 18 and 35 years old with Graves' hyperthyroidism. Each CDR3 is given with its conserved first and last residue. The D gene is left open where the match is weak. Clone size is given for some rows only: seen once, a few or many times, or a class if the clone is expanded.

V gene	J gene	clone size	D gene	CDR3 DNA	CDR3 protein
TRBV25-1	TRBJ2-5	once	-	TGTGCCAGCAGCTACCGACAGCCCGGTTGGGAGACCCAGTACTTC	CASSYRQPGWETQYF
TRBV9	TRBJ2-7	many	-	TGTGCCAGCAGTGAGGGGAACGAGCAGTACTTC	CASSEGNEQYF
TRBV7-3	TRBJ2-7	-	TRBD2	TGTGCCAGCGGAAGCGGGATGGGAGAGCAGTACTTC	CASGSGMGEQYF
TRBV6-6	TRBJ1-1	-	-	TGTGCCAGCAGTTACGCAAGGGCGGGGGAAGCTTTCTTT	CASSYARAGEAFF
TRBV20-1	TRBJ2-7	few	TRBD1	TGCAGTGCGTTCCCCGACAGGGAATACGAGCAGTACTTC	CSAFPDREYEQYF
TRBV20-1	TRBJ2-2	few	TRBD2	TGCAGTGCTGCGGGGGGCCACACCGGGGAGCTGTTTTTT	CSAAGGHTGELFF
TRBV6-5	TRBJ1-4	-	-	TGTGCCAGCAGTGATCCTGGAACCGGTGAAAAACTGTTTTTT	CASSDPGTGEKLFF
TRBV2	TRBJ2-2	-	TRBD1	TGTGCCAGCAGTGGGGGACAGGGGAACCCCGGGGAGCTGTTTTTT	CASSGGQGNPGELFF
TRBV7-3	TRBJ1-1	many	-	TGTGCCAGCAAAGCCAGCATGAACACTGAAGCTTTCTTT	CASKASMNTEAFF
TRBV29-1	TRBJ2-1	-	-	TGCAGCGTTGATCGCCCCTACAATGAGCAGTTCTTC	CSVDRPYNEQFF
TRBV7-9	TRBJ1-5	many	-	TGTGCCAGCAGCTTAGACAGCGCATGGCCCCAGCATTTT	CASSLDSAWPQHF
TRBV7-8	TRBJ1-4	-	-	TGCGCCAGCAGCCCCGGGACGGTTGCTGAAAAACTGTTTTTT	CASSPGTVAEKLFF
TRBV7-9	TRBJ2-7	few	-	TGTGCCAGCAGCTTAGGGCTGACAGTAAACGAGCAGTACTTC	CASSLGLTVNEQYF
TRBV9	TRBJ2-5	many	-	TGTGCCAGCAGCGTAGATCGGGGTGCGACCCAGTACTTC	CASSVDRGATQYF
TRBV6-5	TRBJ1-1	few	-	TGTGCCAGCAGTTACGCGGGAGCAGGGTTAGCTTTCTTT	CASSYAGAGLAFF
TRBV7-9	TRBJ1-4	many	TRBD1	TGTGCCAGCAGACCGGACAGGCTTAATGAAAAACTGTTTTTT	CASRPDRLNEKLFF
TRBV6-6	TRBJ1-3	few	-	TGTGCCAGCCAATATGGGACACTGTACAACACCATATATTTT	CASQYGTLYNTIYF